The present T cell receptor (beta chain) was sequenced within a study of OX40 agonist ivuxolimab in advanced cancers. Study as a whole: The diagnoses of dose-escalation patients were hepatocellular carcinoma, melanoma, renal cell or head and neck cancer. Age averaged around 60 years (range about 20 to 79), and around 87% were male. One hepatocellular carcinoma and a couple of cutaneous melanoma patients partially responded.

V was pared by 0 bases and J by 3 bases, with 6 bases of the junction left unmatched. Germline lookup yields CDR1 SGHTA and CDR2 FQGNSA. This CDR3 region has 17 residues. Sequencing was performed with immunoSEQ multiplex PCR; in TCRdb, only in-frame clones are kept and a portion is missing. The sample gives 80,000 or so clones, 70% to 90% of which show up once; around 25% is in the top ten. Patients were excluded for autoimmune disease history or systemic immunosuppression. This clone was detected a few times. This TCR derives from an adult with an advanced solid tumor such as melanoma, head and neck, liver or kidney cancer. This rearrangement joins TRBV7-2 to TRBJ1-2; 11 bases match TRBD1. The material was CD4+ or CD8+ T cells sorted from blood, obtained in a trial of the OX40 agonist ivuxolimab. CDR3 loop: CASSLALPGQGDYGYTF. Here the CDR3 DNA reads TGTGCCAGCAGCTTAGCTCTACCGGGACAGGGGGACTATGGCTACACCTTC.